Listed below are T cell receptor beta chains from one sample, sequenced in a study of blood T cell repertoires in COVID-19. Clones were sequenced by immunoSEQ multiplex PCR, and TCRdb holds only the in-frame ones, with some missing. The repertoire consists of around 74,000 clones, with around 90% occurring once and the leading ten covering approximately 15%. The specimen sequenced was peripheral blood. These TCRs come from a woman of 80 years or more with active or convalescent COVID-19. The conserved cysteine and the conserved F or W are not part of the CDR3 here.

V gene	J gene	CDR3 protein
TRBV27	TRBJ2-2	ASSFSSTGELF
TRBV28	TRBJ1-1	ASSSLAGGVTEAF
TRBV5-1	TRBJ1-2	ASSSQGSYGYT
TRBV27	TRBJ2-7	ASCAPGQGIYEQY
TRBV5-1	TRBJ1-1	ASSLAGSAGGAEAF
TRBV7-2	TRBJ1-6	ASSLVRGSPLH
TRBV18	TRBJ1-2	ASSFGQGQNGYT
TRBV7-2	TRBJ1-2	ASGPSRGLNYGYT
TRBV29-1	TRBJ1-4	WRQGAGEKLF
TRBV27	TRBJ2-2	ASSLSRGGELF
TRBV2	TRBJ2-3	ASSFTLAGRDTQY
TRBV10-3	TRBJ2-5	AISESGGLARVETQY
TRBV10-3	TRBJ1-2	AIRGTVASREGYGYT
TRBV19	TRBJ2-2	ASSISVGTGINTGELF
TRBV2	TRBJ2-1	ASREQGLEQF
TRBV12-3/TRBV12-4	TRBJ1-1	ASRGQANTEAF
TRBV7-2	TRBJ1-3	ATQRTGSLNTIY
TRBV29-1	TRBJ2-5	SVEDQETQY
TRBV2	TRBJ2-1	ASSEALRGYNEQF
TRBV2	TRBJ1-6	ASSPDTNNSPLH
TRBV5-1	TRBJ1-2	ASSLDWRGNRQLYGYT
TRBV12-3/TRBV12-4	TRBJ1-2	ASSRGTGYGYT
TRBV28	TRBJ1-1	ASSPRQLEAF
TRBV7-3	TRBJ2-3	ASSSRLAGGTSDTQY
TRBV28	TRBJ2-7	ASTDRHYEQY
TRBV5-5	TRBJ1-2	ASRRGGDYGYT
TRBV4-1	TRBJ2-7	ASSQDSQGSYEQY
TRBV21-1	TRBJ2-6	ASSPRVSGANVLT
TRBV19	TRBJ2-7	ASSRWTDYEQY
TRBV5-1	TRBJ2-4	ASSFGTGGKNIQY
TRBV4-1	TRBJ2-7	ASSPLTGDEQY
TRBV7-8	TRBJ2-7	ASSLNGLQYEQY